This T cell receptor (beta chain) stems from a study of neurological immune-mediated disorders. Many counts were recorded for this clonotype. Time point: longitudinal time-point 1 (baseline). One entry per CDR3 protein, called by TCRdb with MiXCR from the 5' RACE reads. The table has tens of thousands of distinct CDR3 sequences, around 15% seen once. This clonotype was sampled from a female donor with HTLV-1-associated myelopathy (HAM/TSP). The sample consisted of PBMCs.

The CDR3 DNA follows: TGTGCCAGCAGCGTAGAAAGTTTGTCCAGGACAGGGAAGGCCAAAAACATTCAGTACTTC. Translating it yields CASSVESLSRTGKAKNIQYF. The V gene is TRBV9, the J gene TRBJ2-4, with 8 positions matching TRBD1. This CDR3 comprises 20 residues. Trimming cost V 0 bases and J 1 base; bases outside gene matches: 15. Looked up from germline, CDR1 is SGDLS and CDR2 is YYNGEE.